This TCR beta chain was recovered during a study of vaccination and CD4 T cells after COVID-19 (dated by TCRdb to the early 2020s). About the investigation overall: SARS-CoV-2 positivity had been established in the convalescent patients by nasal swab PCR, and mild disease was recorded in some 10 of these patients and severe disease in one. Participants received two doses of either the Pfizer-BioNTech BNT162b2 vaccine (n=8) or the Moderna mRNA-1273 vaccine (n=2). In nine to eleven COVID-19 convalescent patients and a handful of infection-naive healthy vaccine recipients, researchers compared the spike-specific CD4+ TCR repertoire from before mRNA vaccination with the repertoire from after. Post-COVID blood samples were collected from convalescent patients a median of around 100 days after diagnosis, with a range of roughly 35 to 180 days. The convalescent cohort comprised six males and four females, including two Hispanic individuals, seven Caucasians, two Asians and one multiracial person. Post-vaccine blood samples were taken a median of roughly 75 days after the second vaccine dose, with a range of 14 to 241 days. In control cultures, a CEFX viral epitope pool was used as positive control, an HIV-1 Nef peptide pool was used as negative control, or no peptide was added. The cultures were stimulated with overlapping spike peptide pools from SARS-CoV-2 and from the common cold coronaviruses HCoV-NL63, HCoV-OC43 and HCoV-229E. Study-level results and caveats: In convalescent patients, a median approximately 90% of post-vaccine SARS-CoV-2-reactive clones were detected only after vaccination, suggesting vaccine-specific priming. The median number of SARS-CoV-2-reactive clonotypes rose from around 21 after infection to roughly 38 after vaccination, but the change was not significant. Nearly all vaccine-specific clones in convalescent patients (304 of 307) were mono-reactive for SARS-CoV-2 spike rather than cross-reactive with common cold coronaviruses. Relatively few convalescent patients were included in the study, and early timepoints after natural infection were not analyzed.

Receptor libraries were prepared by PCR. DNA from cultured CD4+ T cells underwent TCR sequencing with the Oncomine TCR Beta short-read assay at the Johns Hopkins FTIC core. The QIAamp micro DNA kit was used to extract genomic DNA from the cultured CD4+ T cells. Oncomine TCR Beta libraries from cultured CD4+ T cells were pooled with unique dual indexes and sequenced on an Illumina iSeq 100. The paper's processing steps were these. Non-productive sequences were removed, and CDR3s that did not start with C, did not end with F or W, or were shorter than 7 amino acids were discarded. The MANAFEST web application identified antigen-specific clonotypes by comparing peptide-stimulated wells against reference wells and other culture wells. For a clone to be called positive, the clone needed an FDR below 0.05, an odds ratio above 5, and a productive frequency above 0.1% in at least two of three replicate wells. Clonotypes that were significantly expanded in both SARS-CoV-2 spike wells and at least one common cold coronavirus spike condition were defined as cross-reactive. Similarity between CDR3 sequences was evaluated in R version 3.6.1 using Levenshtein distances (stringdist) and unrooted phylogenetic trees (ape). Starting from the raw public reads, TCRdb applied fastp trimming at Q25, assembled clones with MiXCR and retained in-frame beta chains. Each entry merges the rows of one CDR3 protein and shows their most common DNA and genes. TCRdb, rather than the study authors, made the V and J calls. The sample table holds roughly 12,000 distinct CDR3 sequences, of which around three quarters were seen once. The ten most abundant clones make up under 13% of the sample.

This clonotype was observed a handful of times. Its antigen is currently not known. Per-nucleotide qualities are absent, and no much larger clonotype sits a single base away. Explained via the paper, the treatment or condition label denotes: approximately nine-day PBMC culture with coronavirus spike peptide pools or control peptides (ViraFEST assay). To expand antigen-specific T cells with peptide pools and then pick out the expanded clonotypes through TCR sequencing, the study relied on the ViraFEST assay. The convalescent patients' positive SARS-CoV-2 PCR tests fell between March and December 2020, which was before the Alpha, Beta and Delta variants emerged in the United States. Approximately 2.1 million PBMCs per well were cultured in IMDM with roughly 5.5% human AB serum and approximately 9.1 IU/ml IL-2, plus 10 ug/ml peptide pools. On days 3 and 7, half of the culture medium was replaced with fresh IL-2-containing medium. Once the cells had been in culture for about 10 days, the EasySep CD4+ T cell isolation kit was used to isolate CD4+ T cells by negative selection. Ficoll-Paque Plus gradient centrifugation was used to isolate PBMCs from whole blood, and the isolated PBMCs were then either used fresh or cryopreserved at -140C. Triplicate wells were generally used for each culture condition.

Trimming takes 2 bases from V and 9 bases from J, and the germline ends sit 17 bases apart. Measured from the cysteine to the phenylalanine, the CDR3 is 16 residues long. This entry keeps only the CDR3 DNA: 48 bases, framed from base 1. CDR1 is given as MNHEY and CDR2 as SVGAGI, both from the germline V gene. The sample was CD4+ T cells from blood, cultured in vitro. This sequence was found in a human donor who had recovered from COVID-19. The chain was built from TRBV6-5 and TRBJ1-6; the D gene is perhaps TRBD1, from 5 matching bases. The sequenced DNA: TGTGCCAGCAGTTACGAAGGGACCTTCGGAGCTTCACCCCTCCACTTT. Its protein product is CASSYEGTFGASPLHF.